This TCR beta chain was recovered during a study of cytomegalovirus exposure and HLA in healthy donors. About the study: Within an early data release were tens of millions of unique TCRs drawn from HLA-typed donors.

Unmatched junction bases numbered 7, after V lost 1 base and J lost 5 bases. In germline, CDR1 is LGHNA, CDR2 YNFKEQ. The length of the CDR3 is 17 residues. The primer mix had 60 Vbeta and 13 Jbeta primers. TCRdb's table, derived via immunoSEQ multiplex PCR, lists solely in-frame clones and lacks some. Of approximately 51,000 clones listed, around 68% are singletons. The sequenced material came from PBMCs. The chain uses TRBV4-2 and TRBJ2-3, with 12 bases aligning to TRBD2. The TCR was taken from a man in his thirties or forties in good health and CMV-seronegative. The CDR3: CASSQGAQTSGRDTQYF. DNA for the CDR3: TGTGCCAGCAGCCAAGGCGCCCAGACTAGCGGGAGAGATACGCAGTATTTT.